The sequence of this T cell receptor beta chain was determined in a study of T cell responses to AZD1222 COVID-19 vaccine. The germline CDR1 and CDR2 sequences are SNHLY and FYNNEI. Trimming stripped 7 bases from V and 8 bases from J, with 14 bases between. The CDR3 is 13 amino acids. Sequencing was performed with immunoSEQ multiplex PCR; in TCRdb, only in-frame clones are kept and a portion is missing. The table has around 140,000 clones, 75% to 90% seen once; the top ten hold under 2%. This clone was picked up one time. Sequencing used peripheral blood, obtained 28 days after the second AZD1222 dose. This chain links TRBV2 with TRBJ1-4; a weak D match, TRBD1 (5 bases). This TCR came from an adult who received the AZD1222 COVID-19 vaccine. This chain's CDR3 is CASTGRRYEKLFF. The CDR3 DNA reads TGTGCCAGCACAGGGAGGCGATACGAAAAACTGTTTTTT.